Included here is one TCR beta chain sequence, with context. The germline V gene encodes CDR1 MNHEY and CDR2 SVGEGT. The CDR3 runs 14 residues. Trimming cost V 2 bases and J 0 bases, with 7 bases left between them. The sample is drawn from a study of T cells in Graves' hyperthyroidism and ophthalmopathy. Study-wide background: Sampling of peripheral blood happened at initial diagnosis, prior to any treatment.

The investigators amplified TCR beta CDR3 regions from RNA transcripts. An initial round of RT-PCR targeting the TCR CDR3 relied on the HTBI primer set. TCRdb redid the calling of the multiplex PCR reads with MiXCR, one entry per CDR3 protein. The repertoire holds about 480,000 distinct CDR3 sequences, roughly 14% seen once, with roughly 17% in the top ten. The clonotype originates from a woman aged 18-29 years with Graves' hyperthyroidism. The sequencing sample was made of blood. This chain uses TRBV6-2 or TRBV6-3 with TRBJ1-2; D is unclear. CDR3 nucleotide sequence: TGTGCCAGCAGTTACGGCGGCGCTAACTATGGCTACACCTTC. It yields the protein CASSYGGANYGYTF.